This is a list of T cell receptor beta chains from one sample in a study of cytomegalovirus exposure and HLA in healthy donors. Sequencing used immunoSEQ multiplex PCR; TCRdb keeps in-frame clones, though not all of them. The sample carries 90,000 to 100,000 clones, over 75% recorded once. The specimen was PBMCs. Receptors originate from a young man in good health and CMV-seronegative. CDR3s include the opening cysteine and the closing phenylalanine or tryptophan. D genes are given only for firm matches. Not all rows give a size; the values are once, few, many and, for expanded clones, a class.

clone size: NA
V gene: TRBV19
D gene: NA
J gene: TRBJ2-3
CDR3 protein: CASRRTGTDTQYF
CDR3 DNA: TGTGCCAGTAGGAGGACAGGCACAGATACGCAGTATTTT

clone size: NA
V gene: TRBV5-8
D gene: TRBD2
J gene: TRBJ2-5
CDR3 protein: CASRPGTSGFGETQYF
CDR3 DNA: TGTGCCAGCAGACCCGGGACTAGCGGGTTTGGCGAGACCCAGTACTTC

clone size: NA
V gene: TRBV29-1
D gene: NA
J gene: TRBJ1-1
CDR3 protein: CSTRGGVYTEAFF
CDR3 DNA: TGCAGCACACGAGGGGGGGTGTACACTGAAGCTTTCTTT

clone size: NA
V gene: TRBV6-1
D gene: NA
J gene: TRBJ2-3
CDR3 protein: CATRQATDTQYF
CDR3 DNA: TGTGCCACCCGACAGGCAACAGATACGCAGTATTTT

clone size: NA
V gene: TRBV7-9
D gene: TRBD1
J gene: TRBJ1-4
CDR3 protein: CASSPDRVANEKLFF
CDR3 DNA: TGTGCCAGCAGCCCGGACAGGGTCGCTAATGAAAAACTGTTTTTT

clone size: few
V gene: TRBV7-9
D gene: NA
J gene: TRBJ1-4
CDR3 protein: CSSSLYPPEGIGEKLFF
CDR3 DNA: TGTTCCAGCAGCTTATATCCCCCGGAGGGAATCGGGGAAAAACTGTTTTTT

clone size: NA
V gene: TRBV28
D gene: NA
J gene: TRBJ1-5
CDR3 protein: CASSAGGQHYQPQHF
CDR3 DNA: TGTGCCAGCAGTGCCGGAGGACAGCACTATCAGCCCCAGCATTTT

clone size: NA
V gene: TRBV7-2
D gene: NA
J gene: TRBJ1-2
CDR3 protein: CASSSRKGLYGYTF
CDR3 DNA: TGTGCCAGCAGCTCGCGGAAGGGACTCTATGGCTACACCTTC

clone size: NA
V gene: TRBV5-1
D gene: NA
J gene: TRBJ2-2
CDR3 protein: CASSPGQKSGNTGELFF
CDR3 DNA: TGCGCCAGCAGCCCCGGACAGAAATCAGGGAACACCGGGGAGCTGTTTTTT

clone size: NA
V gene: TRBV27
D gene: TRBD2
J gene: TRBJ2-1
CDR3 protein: CASSLPSGGDHEQFF
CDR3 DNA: TGTGCCAGCAGTCTACCTAGCGGGGGGGACCATGAGCAGTTCTTC

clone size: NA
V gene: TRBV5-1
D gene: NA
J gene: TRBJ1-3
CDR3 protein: CASSLDWGPSGNTIYF
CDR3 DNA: TGCGCCAGCAGCTTGGATTGGGGCCCCTCTGGAAACACCATATATTTT

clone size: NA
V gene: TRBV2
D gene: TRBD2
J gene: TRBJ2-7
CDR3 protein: CASGRTSGYEQYF
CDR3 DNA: TGTGCCAGCGGAAGGACTAGCGGGTACGAGCAGTACTTC

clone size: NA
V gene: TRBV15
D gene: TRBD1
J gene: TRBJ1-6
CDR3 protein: CATSGRTGPDSPLHF
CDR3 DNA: TGTGCCACCAGCGGAAGGACAGGGCCGGATTCACCCCTCCACTTT

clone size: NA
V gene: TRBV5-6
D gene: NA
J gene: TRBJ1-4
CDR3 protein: CASSFRGSGNEKLFF
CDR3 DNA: TGTGCCAGCAGCTTTCGGGGGTCGGGGAATGAAAAACTGTTTTTT

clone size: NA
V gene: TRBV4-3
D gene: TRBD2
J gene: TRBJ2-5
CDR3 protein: CASRQLAGGLRETQYF
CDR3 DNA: TGCGCCAGCAGGCAACTAGCGGGGGGGCTTCGAGAGACCCAGTACTTC

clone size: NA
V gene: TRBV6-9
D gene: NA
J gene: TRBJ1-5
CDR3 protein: CAYVGQPQHF
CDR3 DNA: TGTGCCTACGTGGGCCAGCCCCAGCATTTT

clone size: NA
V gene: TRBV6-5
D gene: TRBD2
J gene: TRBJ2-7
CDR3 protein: CASRDTSGRNYEQYF
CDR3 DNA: TGTGCCAGCAGGGACACTAGCGGGCGGAACTACGAGCAGTACTTC

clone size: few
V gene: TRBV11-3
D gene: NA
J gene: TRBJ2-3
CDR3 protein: CASSVERTDTQYF
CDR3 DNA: TGTGCCAGCAGCGTTGAGCGCACAGATACGCAGTATTTT

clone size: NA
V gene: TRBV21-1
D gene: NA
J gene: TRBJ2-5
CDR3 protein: CASSKEGVEETQYF
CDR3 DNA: TGTGCCAGCAGCAAAGAGGGAGTGGAGGAGACCCAGTACTTC

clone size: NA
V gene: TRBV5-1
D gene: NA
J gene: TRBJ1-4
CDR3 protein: CASSLGGGHATNEKLFF
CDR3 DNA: TGCGCCAGCAGCTTGGGGGGGGGCCATGCAACTAATGAAAAACTGTTTTTT